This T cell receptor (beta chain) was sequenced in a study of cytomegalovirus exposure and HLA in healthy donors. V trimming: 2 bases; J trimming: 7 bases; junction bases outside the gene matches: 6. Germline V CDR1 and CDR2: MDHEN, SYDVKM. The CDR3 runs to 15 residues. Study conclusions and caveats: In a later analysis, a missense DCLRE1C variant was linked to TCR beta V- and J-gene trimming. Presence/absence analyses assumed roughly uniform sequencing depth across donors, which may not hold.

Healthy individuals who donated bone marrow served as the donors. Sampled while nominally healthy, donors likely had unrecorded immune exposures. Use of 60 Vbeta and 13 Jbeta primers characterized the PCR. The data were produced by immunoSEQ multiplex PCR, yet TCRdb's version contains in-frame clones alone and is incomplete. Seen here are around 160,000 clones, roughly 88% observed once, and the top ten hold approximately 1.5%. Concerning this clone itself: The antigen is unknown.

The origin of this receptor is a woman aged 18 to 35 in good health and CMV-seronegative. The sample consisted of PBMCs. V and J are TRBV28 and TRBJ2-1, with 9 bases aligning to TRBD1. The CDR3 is CASSLTGGRGNEQFF. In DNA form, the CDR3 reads TGTGCCAGCAGTTTAACAGGGGGCCGTGGGAATGAGCAGTTCTTC. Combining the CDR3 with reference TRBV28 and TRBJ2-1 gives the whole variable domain DVKVTQSSRYLVKRTGEKVFLECVQDMDHENMFWYRQDPGLGLRLIYFSYDVKMKEKGDIPEGYSVSREKKERFSLILESASTNQTSMYLCASSLTGGRGNEQFFGPGTRLTVL.